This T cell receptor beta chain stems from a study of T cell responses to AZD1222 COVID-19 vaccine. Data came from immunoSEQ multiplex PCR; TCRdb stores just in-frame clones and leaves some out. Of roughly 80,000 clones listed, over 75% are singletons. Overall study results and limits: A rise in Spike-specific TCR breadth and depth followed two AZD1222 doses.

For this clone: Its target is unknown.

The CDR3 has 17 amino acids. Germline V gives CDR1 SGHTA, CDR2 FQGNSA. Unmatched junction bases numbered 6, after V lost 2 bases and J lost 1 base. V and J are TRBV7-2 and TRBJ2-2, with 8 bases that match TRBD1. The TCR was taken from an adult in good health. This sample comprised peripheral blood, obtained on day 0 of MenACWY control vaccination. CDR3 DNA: TGTGCCAGCAGCTTACCGGGACAGGTGATGAACACCGGGGAGCTGTTTTTT. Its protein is CASSLPGQVMNTGELFF. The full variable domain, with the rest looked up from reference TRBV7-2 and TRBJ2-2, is GAGVSQSPSNKVTEKGKDVELRCDPISGHTALYWYRQSLGQGLEFLIYFQGNSAPDKSGLPSDRFSAERTGGSVSTLTIQRTQQEDSAVYLCASSLPGQVMNTGELFFGEGSRLTVL.